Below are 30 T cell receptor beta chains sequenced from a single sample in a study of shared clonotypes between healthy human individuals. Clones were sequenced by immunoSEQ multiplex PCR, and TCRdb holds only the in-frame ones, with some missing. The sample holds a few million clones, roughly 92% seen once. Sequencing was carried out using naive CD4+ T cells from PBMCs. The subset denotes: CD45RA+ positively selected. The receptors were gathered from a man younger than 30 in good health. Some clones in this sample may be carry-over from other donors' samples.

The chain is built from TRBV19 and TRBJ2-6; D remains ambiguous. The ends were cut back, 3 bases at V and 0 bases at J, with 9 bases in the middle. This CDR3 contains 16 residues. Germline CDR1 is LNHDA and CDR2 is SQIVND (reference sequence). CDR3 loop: CASSIYFSSGANVLTF. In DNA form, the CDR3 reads TGTGCCAGTAGTATTTACTTCAGCTCTGGGGCCAACGTCCTGACTTTC.

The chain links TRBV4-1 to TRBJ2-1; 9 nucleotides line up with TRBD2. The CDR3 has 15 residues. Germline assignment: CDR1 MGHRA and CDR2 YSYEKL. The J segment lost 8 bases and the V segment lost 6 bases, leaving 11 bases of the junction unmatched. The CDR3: CASRNLAGPVDEQFF. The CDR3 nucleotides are TGCGCCAGCAGGAATCTAGCGGGACCCGTCGATGAGCAGTTCTTC.

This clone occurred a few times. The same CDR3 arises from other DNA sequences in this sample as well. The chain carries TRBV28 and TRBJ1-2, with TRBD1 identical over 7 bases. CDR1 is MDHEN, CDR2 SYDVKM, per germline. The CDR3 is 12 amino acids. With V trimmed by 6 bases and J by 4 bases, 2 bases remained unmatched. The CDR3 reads CASSRQGYGYTF. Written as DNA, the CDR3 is TGTGCCAGCAGCCGACAGGGCTATGGCTACACCTTC.

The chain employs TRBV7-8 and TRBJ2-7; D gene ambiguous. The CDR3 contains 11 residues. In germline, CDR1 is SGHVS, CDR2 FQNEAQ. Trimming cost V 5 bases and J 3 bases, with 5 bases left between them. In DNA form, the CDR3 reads TGTGCCAGCAGCGGGGACTACGAGCAGTACTTC. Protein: CASSGDYEQYF.

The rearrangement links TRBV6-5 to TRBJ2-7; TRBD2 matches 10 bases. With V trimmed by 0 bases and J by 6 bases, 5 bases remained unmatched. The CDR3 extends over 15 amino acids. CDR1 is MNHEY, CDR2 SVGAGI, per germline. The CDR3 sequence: CASSYSRASGSEQYF. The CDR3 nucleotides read TGTGCCAGCAGTTACTCGAGGGCTAGCGGGAGCGAGCAGTACTTC.

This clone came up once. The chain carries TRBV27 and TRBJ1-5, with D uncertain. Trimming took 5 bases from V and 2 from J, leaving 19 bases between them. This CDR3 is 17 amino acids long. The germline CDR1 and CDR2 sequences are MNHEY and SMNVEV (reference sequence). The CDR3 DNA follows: TGTGCCAGCAGTATGAGTGGACTGTTGGTGGGCAATCAGCCCCAGCATTTT. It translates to CASSMSGLLVGNQPQHF.

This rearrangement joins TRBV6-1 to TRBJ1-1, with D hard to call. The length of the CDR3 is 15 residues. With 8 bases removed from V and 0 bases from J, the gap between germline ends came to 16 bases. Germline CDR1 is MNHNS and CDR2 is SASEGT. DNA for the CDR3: TGTGCCAGCCACCGGGCATCTTCGGTGAACACTGAAGCTTTCTTT. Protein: CASHRASSVNTEAFF.

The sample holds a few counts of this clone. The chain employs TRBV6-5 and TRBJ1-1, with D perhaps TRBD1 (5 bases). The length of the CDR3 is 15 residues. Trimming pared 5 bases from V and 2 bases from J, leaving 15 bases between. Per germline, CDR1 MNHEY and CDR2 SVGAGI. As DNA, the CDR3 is TGTGCCAGCAGTAAGCCGGGACCCCTTAACACTGAAGCTTTCTTT. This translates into CASSKPGPLNTEAFF.

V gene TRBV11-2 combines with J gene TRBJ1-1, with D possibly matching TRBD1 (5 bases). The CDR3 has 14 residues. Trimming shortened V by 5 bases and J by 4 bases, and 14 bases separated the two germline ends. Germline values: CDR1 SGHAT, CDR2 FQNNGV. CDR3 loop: CASSKEGPGTEAFF. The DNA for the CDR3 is TGTGCCAGCAGCAAGGAGGGGCCCGGCACTGAAGCTTTCTTT.

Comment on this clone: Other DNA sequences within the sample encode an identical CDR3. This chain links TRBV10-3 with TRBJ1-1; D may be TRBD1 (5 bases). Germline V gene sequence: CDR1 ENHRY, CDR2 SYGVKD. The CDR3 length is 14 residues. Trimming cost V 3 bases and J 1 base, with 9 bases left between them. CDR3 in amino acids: CAISERGGNTEAFF. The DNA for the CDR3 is TGTGCCATCAGTGAAAGGGGTGGGAACACTGAAGCTTTCTTT.

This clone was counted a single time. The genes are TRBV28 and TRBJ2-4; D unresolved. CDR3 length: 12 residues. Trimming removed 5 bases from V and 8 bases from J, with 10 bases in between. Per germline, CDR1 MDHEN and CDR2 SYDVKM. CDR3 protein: CASSTNPDIQYF. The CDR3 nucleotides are TGTGCCAGCAGTACGAACCCGGACATTCAGTACTTC.

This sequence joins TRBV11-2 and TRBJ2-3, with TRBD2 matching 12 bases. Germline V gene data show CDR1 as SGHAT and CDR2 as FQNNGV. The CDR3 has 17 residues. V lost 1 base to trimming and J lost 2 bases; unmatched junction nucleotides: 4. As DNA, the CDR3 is TGTGCCAGCAGCTTAGGAGCTAGCGGGGGGGTCACAGATACGCAGTATTTT. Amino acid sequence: CASSLGASGGVTDTQYF.

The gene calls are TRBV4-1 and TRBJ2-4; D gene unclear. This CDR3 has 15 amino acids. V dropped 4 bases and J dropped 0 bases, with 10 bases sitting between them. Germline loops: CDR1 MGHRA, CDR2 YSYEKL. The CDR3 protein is CASSPVGLAKNIQYF. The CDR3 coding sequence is TGCGCCAGCAGCCCCGTAGGTCTAGCCAAAAACATTCAGTACTTC.

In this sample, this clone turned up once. The CDR3 loop reads CAGEEWGGRDQETQYF. DNA for the CDR3: TGTGCCGGGGAAGAGTGGGGCGGGAGGGACCAAGAGACCCAGTACTTC. The rearrangement links TRBV7-9 to TRBJ2-5; 9 bases line up with TRBD2. The germline V gene has CDR1 SEHNR and CDR2 FQNEAQ (reference sequence). CDR3 size: 16 residues. The V segment lost 11 bases and the J segment 0 bases; nucleotides outside the gene matches: 13.

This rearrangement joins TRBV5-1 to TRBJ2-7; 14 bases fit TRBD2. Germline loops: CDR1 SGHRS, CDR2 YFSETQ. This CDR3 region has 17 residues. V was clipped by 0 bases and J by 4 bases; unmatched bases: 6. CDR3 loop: CASSLASGLAGEYEQYF. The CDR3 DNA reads TGCGCCAGCAGCTTGGCCTCGGGACTAGCGGGAGAGTACGAGCAGTACTTC. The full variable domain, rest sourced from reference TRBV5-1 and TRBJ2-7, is KAGVTQTPRYLIKTRGQQVTLSCSPISGHRSVSWYQQTPGQGLQFLFEYFSETQRNKGNFPGRFSGRQFSNSRSEMNVSTLELGDSALYLCASSLASGLAGEYEQYFGPGTRLTVT.

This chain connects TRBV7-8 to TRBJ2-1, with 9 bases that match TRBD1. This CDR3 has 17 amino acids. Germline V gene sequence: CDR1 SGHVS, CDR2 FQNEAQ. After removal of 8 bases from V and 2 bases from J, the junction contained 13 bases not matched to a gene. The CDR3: CASEPEPGTGPYNEQFF. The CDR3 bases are TGTGCCAGCGAGCCCGAGCCCGGGACAGGGCCCTACAATGAGCAGTTCTTC.

CDR3 nucleotides: TGTGCCAGCAGCCTCGGGACTAGCGGGAGCCCTTCCTACAATGAGCAGTTCTTC. It is translated as CASSLGTSGSPSYNEQFF. This sequence joins TRBV7-9 and TRBJ2-1, with TRBD2 identical over 14 bases. The length of the CDR3 is 18 residues. V shed 5 bases and J 1 base; nucleotides not matched to a gene: 7. The germline gives CDR1 SEHNR, CDR2 FQNEAQ (reference sequence).

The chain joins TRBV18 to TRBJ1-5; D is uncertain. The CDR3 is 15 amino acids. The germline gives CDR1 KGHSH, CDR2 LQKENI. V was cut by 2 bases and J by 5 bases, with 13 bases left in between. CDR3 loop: CASSPALPGYQPQHF. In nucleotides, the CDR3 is TGTGCCAGCTCACCAGCACTGCCCGGGTATCAGCCCCAGCATTTT.

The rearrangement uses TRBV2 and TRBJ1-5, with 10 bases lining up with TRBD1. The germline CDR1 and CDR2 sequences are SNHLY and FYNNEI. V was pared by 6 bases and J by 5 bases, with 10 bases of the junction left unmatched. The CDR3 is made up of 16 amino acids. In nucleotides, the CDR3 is TGTGCCAGCAGCCGACAGGGGGCATTGTTGGATCAGCCCCAGCATTTT. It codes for CASSRQGALLDQPQHF. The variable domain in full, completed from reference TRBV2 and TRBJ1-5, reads EPEVTQTPSHQVTQMGQEVILRCVPISNHLYFYWYRQILGQKVEFLVSFYNNEISEKSEIFDDQFSVERPDGSNFTLKIRSTKLEDSAMYFCASSRQGALLDQPQHFGDGTRLSIL.

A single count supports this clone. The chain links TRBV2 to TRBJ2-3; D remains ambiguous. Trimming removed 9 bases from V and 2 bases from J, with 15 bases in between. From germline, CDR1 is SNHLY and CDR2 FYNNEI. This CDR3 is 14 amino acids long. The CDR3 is CARGRAAPTDTQYF. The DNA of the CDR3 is TGTGCCAGGGGTAGGGCAGCTCCCACAGATACGCAGTATTTT.

The CDR3 DNA reads as TGCGCCAGCAGCCCCCGGGTTAGCGGGAGGGAGACCCAGTACTTC. Translating gives CASSPRVSGRETQYF. This chain connects TRBV5-1 to TRBJ2-5; 10 bases line up with TRBD2. Germline V CDR1 and CDR2: SGHRS, YFSETQ. The length of the CDR3 is 15 residues. The V gene end was trimmed by 4 bases and the J gene end by 5 bases; junction bases not matched to a gene: 8.

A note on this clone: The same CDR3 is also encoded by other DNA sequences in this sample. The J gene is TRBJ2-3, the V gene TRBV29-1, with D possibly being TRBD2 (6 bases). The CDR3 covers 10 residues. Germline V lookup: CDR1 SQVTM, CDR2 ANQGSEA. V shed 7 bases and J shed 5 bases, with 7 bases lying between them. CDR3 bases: TGCAGCGCGGGGGAAGATACGCAGTATTTT. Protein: CSAGEDTQYF.

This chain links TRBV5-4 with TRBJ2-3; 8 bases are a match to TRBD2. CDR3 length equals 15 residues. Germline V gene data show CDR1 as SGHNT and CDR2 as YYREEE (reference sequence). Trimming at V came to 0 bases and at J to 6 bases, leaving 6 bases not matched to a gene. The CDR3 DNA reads TGTGCCAGCAGCTTGGCGGCTGGCGGGAGGGATACGCAGTATTTT. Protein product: CASSLAAGGRDTQYF.

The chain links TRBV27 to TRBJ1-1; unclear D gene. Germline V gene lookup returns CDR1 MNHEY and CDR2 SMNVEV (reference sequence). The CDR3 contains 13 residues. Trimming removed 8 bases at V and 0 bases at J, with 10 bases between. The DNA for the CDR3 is TGTGCCAGCCGCTACCAGCTGAACACTGAAGCTTTCTTT. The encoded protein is CASRYQLNTEAFF.

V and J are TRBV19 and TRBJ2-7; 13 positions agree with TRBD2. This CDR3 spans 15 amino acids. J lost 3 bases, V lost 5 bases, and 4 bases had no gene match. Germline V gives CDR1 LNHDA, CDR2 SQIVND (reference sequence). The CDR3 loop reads CASSPLAGGLYEQYF. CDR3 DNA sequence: TGTGCCAGTAGTCCACTAGCGGGAGGGCTCTACGAGCAGTACTTC. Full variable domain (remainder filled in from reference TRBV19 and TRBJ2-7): DGGITQSPKYLFRKEGQNVTLSCEQNLNHDAMYWYRQDPGQGLRLIYYSQIVNDFQKGDIAEGYSVSREKKESFPLTVTSAQKNPTAFYLCASSPLAGGLYEQYFGPGTRLTVT.

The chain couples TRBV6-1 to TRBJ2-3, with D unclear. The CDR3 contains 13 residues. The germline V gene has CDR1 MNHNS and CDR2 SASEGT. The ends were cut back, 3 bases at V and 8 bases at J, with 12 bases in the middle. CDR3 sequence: CASSEGYRATQYF. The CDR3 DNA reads TGTGCCAGCAGTGAGGGGTATCGGGCTACGCAGTATTTT.

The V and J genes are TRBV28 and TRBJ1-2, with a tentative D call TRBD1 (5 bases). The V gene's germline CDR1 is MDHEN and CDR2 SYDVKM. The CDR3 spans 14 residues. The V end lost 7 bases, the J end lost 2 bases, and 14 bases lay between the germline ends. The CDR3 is CASTLTENNYGYTF. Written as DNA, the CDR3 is TGTGCCAGCACCCTGACAGAAAACAACTATGGCTACACCTTC.

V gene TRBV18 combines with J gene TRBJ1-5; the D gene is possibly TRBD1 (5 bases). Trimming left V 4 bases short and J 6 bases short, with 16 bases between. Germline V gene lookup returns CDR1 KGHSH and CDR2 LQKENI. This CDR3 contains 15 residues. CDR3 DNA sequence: TGTGCCAGCTCACTACAGGAGCTTCCAGCTCAGCCCCAGCATTTT. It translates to CASSLQELPAQPQHF.

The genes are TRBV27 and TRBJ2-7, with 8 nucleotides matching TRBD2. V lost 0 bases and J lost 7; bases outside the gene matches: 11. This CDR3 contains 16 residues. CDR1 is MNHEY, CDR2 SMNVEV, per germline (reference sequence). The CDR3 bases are TGTGCCAGCAGTTTATCGTTGGGCGGGAGGTCCCGGGAGCAGTACTTC. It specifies CASSLSLGGRSREQYF.

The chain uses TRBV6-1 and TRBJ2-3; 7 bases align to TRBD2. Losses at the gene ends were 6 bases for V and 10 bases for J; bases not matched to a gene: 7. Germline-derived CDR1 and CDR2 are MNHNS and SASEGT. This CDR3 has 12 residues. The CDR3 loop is CASSPSGEAQYF. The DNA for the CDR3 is TGTGCCAGCAGCCCTAGCGGAGAGGCGCAGTATTTT.